This entry is about one T cell receptor (beta chain). Described treatment: over 15 received Ad26.COV2.S at low or high dose, single or two shots; roughly five received placebo; per-sample allocation not given. Day 63 after the first injection of vaccine or placebo was the sampling time. The CDR3 has 13 residues. The trim removed 6 bases at V and 4 bases at J, leaving 6 bases unmatched. In germline, CDR1 is SQVTM, CDR2 ANQGSEA. These data are taken from a study of Ad26.COV2.S vaccination and SARS-CoV-2 variants. Libraries were prepared by immunoSEQ multiplex PCR; TCRdb keeps only in-frame clonotypes and omits some of them. The sample records around 400,000 clones, about nine tenths being singletons.

Sequenced here: peripheral blood, sampled in a trial of Ad26.COV2.S vaccine versus placebo. The TCR comes from a person between 18 and 65 years old who received the Ad26.COV2.S COVID-19 vaccine or a placebo. The chain is built from TRBV29-1 and TRBJ2-5; 9 bases line up with TRBD1. CDR3 residues: CSVARQGGETQYF. The CDR3 nucleotides read TGCAGCGTGGCCCGACAGGGGGGAGAGACCCAGTACTTC.